This is a list of T cell receptor beta chains from one sample in a study of beta chain features in type 1 diabetes. TCRdb keeps only in-frame clones here, not all; method: immunoSEQ multiplex PCR. In the table there are 680,000 or so clones, over 10% of which are singletons. Sample: naive CD4+ T cells from blood. These receptors came from a man aged 18 to 30 with type 1 diabetes. The CDR3 runs from the conserved cysteine through the conserved F or W. The D gene is left open where the match is weak. Expanded clones get a size class; other rows say once, few or many, or leave the size out.

d_call j_call v_call clone_size cdr3_nt cdr3_aa
- TRBJ2-5 TRBV13 few TGTGCCAGCAGCTTAAGGGGCCAAGAGACCCAGTACTTC CASSLRGQETQYF
- TRBJ2-1 TRBV27 - TGTGCCAGCAGTTTCGGAGGGGGGGCCGTCAATGAGCAGTTCTTC CASSFGGGAVNEQFF
- TRBJ2-2 TRBV2 - TGTGCCAGCAGTGAACAGAACACCGGGGAGCTGTTTTTT CASSEQNTGELFF
- TRBJ1-5 TRBV20-1 - TGCAGTGCTAGCCGGGAGGGACCCCAGCATTTT CSASREGPQHF
- TRBJ1-2 TRBV18 few TGTGCCAGCTCACCTCTTCTGGGGGAGGACTATGGCTACACCTTC CASSPLLGEDYGYTF
- TRBJ2-1 TRBV2 few TGTGCCAGCAGTGAATCCAGGGGTGGTGAGCAGTTCTTC CASSESRGGEQFF
- TRBJ1-2 TRBV25-1 - TGTGCCAGCAGTGTTGACAGGAACTATGGCTACACCTTC CASSVDRNYGYTF
- TRBJ2-7 TRBV11-3 few TGTGCCAGCAGCTTAGGGCGATCCTACGAGCAGTACTTC CASSLGRSYEQYF
- TRBJ1-2 TRBV9 few TGTGCCAGCAGCGTAGATTCCGTGGGGCAGGGAGATGGCTACACCTTC CASSVDSVGQGDGYTF
TRBD2 TRBJ2-7 TRBV7-6 - TGTGCCAGCAGCCCCCCGGGGGGGCCCTACGAGCAGTACTTC CASSPPGGPYEQYF
TRBD1 TRBJ2-7 TRBV27 few TGTGCCAGCAGCCGCGGACAGGGTAACTCCGAGCAGTACTTC CASSRGQGNSEQYF
- TRBJ1-1 TRBV5-1 few TGCGCCAGCAAACGGGACTTCCAGGGCGGGACTGAAGCTTTCTTT CASKRDFQGGTEAFF
- TRBJ2-5 TRBV27 few TGTGCCAGCAGCCGATTTCTGCGGGGGCGCCGGGAGACCCAGTACTTC CASSRFLRGRRETQYF
- TRBJ2-3 TRBV11-2 - TGTGCCAGCAGCTTTAGGGCACGGATAACAGATACGCAGTATTTT CASSFRARITDTQYF
- TRBJ2-7 TRBV28 - TGTGCGATGGGGAAGTTGGGATACGAGCAGTACTTC CAMGKLGYEQYF
TRBD1 TRBJ2-6 TRBV7-2 - TGTGCCAGCAGCTTGCCGGGACAGGTTCTCTCTGGGGCCAACGTCCTGACTTTC CASSLPGQVLSGANVLTF
- TRBJ1-2 TRBV6-5 - TGTGCCAGCAGTTACGACAGCTATGGCTACACCTTC CASSYDSYGYTF
TRBD1 TRBJ2-7 TRBV7-9 - TGTGCCAGCACCCCCGGTGGGACAGGGATTTCCTACGAGCAGTACTTC CASTPGGTGISYEQYF
- TRBJ1-3 TRBV30 few TGTGCCTGGAGTGCTGCAGGAAACACCATATATTTT CAWSAAGNTIYF
- TRBJ1-1 TRBV7-9 - TGTGCCAGCAGCGCCCCCGGGCCGAAGGGGAACACTGAAGCTTTCTTT CASSAPGPKGNTEAFF
- TRBJ2-3 TRBV10-2 - TGCGCCAGCCATACCGCGGAGGGAGTAAGTGACACAGATACGCAGTATTTT CASHTAEGVSDTDTQYF
TRBD1 TRBJ1-5 TRBV19 - TGTGCCAGTAGTTCGGAGACAGGGGTAAATCAGCCCCAGCATTTT CASSSETGVNQPQHF
- TRBJ2-2 TRBV7-9 few TGTGCCAGCAGCTTTGGGTACACCGGGGAGCTGTTTTTT CASSFGYTGELFF
- TRBJ2-7 TRBV30 - TGTGCCTGGAGGAAGGTCAGGGGGGGCACCTACGAGCAGTACTTC CAWRKVRGGTYEQYF
- TRBJ2-7 TRBV25-1 - TGTGCCAGCAGTGTCGCAGGGTATTACGAGCAGTACTTC CASSVAGYYEQYF
- TRBJ1-2 TRBV14 - TGTGCCAGCAGCCAATTCTGGGGCAGGGAGTTGGGTGGCTACACCTTC CASSQFWGRELGGYTF
- TRBJ2-1 TRBV5-6 - TGTGCCAGCAGCTTGGTGGTGGACTTGCAGTTCTTC CASSLVVDLQFF
- TRBJ1-4 TRBV7-8 few TGTGCCAGCAGCTTACTCCCTCCGGATGAAAAACTGTTTTTT CASSLLPPDEKLFF
- TRBJ2-5 TRBV30 - TGTGCCTGGAGTGTACAAAGTACTAGCTTTGGAGAGACCCAGTACTTC CAWSVQSTSFGETQYF
TRBD1 TRBJ1-1 TRBV5-6 - TGTGCCAGCATTAGCCTGGGACAGGGGGCGCGGGGCACTGAAGCTTTCTTT CASISLGQGARGTEAFF
- TRBJ2-5 TRBV12-5 - TGTGCTAGTGGTTTATCTTGGTTCGGGGAGACCCAGTACTTC CASGLSWFGETQYF
- TRBJ1-6 TRBV30 - TGTGCCTGGAGTCTGGACAGCTCCTATAATTCACCCCTCCACTTT CAWSLDSSYNSPLHF
- TRBJ2-2 TRBV4-1 - TGCGCCAGCAGCCAACAGGGGTCAAACACCGGGGAGCTGTTTTTT CASSQQGSNTGELFF
- TRBJ1-6 TRBV29-1 - TGCAGCGTTGATACAGGATATGGTTCACCCCTCCACTTT CSVDTGYGSPLHF
TRBD2 TRBJ2-2 TRBV29-1 few TGCAGCGTTCGGGACTATCTAGGGGAAAACACCGGGGAGCTGTTTTTT CSVRDYLGENTGELFF
- TRBJ1-5 TRBV7-9 few TGTGCCAGCAGCTTATCCGGGTACAATCAGCCCCAGCATTTT CASSLSGYNQPQHF
- TRBJ2-1 TRBV6-1 few TGTGCCAGCAGTCCAAACCGGGCCCCCAATGAGCAGTTCTTC CASSPNRAPNEQFF
- TRBJ1-2 TRBV5-6 - TGTGCCAGCAGCTTGGGTCCGGGGAACAATGGCTACACCTTC CASSLGPGNNGYTF
- TRBJ1-6 TRBV30 few TGTGCCAGAGGTGGGGTGCAAGGCAATTCACCCCTCCACTTT CARGGVQGNSPLHF
- TRBJ2-4 TRBV7-6 few TGTGCCAGCAGCTTAGTGCAGGGCGAAAACATTCAGTACTTC CASSLVQGENIQYF
- TRBJ2-5 TRBV28 - TGTGCCAGCAGTTACCAGACCCGAGGGGCCCAGTACTTC CASSYQTRGAQYF
- TRBJ1-2 TRBV6-1 - TGTGCCAGCAGTGAAGCGCTTCACGGATTTAACTATGGCTACACCTTC CASSEALHGFNYGYTF
- TRBJ1-5 TRBV2 - TGTGCCAGCAGTGAAACAGTGATCAATCAGCCCCAGCATTTT CASSETVINQPQHF
- TRBJ1-3 TRBV10-3 - TGTGCCATCAGTGAACGGCAGGAGGCTAACACCATATATTTT CAISERQEANTIYF